This T cell receptor (beta chain) comes out of a study of T-cell reconstitution after alpha-beta-depleted transplantation in children. Using unique molecular identifiers, the investigators prepared the TCRbeta library. A single record per CDR3 protein comes from TCRdb applying MiXCR to the PCR reads. The top ten hold around 2.8% of the sample, which has about 240,000 distinct CDR3 sequences, 12% seen once. This clonotype was seen repeatedly, ten times or more. Germline values: CDR1 LGHDT, CDR2 YNNKEL (reference sequence). This CDR3 has 13 amino acids. Trimming pared 3 bases from V and 3 bases from J, leaving 8 bases between.

Material: PBMCs from the stem cell graft donor, obtained from the stem cell graft. This TCR was sampled from a human donor who donated a stem cell graft to a child with acute lymphoblastic leukemia. This rearrangement joins TRBV3-1 to TRBJ1-1; the D is unclear. CDR3 in amino acids: CASSQDPDTEAFF. The CDR3 nucleotides read TGTGCCAGCAGCCAGGACCCCGACACTGAAGCTTTCTTT.